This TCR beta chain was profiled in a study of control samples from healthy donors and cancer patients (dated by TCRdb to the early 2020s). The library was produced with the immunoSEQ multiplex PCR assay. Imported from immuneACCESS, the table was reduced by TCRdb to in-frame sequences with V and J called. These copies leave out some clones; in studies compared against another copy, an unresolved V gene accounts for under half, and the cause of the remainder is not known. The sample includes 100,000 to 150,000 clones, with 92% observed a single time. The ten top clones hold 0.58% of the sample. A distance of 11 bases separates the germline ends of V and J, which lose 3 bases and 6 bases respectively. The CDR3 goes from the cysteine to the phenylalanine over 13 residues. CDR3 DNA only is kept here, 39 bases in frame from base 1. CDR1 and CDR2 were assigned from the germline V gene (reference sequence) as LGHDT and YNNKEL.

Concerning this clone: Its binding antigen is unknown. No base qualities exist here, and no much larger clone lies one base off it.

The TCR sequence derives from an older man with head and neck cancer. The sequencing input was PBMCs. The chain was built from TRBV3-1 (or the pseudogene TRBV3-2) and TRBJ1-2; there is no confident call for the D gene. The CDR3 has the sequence CASSHLVQNGYTF. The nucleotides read TGTGCCAGCAGCCATCTGGTCCAGAATGGCTACACCTTC.